This is a list of T cell receptor beta chains from one sample in a study of blood T cell repertoires in COVID-19. TCRdb keeps only in-frame clones here, not all; method: immunoSEQ multiplex PCR. Of some 80,000 clones listed, around nine tenths are singletons. Source material: peripheral blood. The receptors here all came from a woman over 75 with active or convalescent COVID-19. The CDR3 runs from the conserved cysteine through the conserved F or W. Fields, in order: clone size, J gene, D gene, V gene, CDR3 protein, CDR3 DNA. D genes are given only for firm matches. Size tells how often a clone was seen (once, few, many) or the class of an expanded clone, and some rows leave it out.

. TRBJ2-6 TRBD1 TRBV6-5 CASSLEGTGVANVLTF TGTGCCAGCAGTTTGGAGGGGACAGGGGTGGCCAACGTCCTGACTTTC
. TRBJ2-1 TRBD2 TRBV29-1 CSAPPTSGGVSSYNEQFF TGCAGCGCTCCTCCGACTAGCGGGGGGGTCAGCTCCTACAATGAGCAGTTCTTC
. TRBJ2-7 TRBD1 TRBV5-3 CARSDRDRGTEQYF TGTGCCAGAAGCGACCGGGACAGGGGGACCGAGCAGTACTTC
. TRBJ2-7 . TRBV11-3 CASSLEYRGSIEQYF TGTGCCAGCAGCTTAGAGTATAGGGGTAGTATAGAGCAGTACTTC
. TRBJ1-2 TRBD1 TRBV13 CASSSQGGYGYTF TGTGCCAGCAGCTCACAGGGGGGTTATGGCTACACCTTC
. TRBJ2-3 TRBD2 TRBV10-3 CAISAAGATADTQYF TGTGCCATCAGTGCAGCGGGGGCGACCGCAGATACGCAGTATTTT
. TRBJ1-1 . TRBV7-5 CARSYRGLVAFF TGTGCCAGAAGCTACAGGGGTTTGGTGGCTTTCTTT
. TRBJ2-7 . TRBV19 CASRSLGQGYNEQYF TGTGCCAGTAGATCATTGGGGCAAGGGTACAACGAGCAGTACTTC
. TRBJ2-7 TRBD2 TRBV10-3 CAISPGTSGSYEQYF TGTGCCATCAGTCCCGGGACTAGCGGGTCCTACGAGCAGTACTTC
. TRBJ2-3 TRBD2 TRBV10-3 CAISRLAGSTDTQYF TGTGCCATCAGTCGACTAGCGGGAAGCACAGATACGCAGTATTTT
. TRBJ2-7 TRBD1 TRBV27 CASSIPGQVPYEQYF TGTGCCAGCAGTATTCCGGGACAGGTTCCCTACGAGCAGTACTTC
. TRBJ2-7 . TRBV6-2/TRBV6-3 CASSKSSLEQYF TGTGCCAGCAGTAAATCGTCACTCGAGCAGTACTTC
once TRBJ2-5 . TRBV7-8 CASSRGRGQETQYF TGTGCCAGCAGCCGAGGGCGGGGTCAAGAGACCCAGTACTTC
. TRBJ2-7 TRBD2 TRBV30 CAWTATSGGYEQYF TGTGCCTGGACCGCGACTAGCGGGGGATACGAGCAGTACTTC
few TRBJ2-5 TRBD2 TRBV7-2 CASSLALRLAGSYQETQYF TGTGCCAGCAGCTTAGCGCTTAGGCTAGCGGGGTCCTACCAAGAGACCCAGTACTTC
once TRBJ2-3 TRBD1 TRBV7-3 CASSLSGQGSDTQYF TGTGCCAGCAGCTTATCGGGACAGGGGTCGGATACGCAGTATTTT
. TRBJ2-7 . TRBV6-5 CATRAGWVYEQYF TGTGCCACTCGTGCAGGTTGGGTCTACGAGCAGTACTTC
. TRBJ2-7 . TRBV5-4 CASSPLNGNYEQYF TGTGCCAGCAGCCCCCTTAACGGGAACTACGAGCAGTACTTC
few TRBJ1-2 . TRBV18 CASSPTEGYGYTF TGTGCCAGCTCGCCGACTGAGGGCTATGGCTACACCTTC
. TRBJ1-5 TRBD1 TRBV28 CATRTGGHQPQHF TGTGCCACCAGGACAGGGGGCCATCAGCCCCAGCATTTT
. TRBJ1-2 . TRBV2 CASSEWAGDGYTF TGTGCCAGCAGTGAGTGGGCAGGGGATGGCTACACCTTC
. TRBJ2-5 TRBD1 TRBV9 CASSVGGGPGQETQYF TGTGCCAGCAGCGTAGGAGGGGGCCCGGGGCAAGAGACCCAGTACTTC
. TRBJ2-1 TRBD1 TRBV3-1/TRBV3-2 CASSQGRQGRGQFF TGTGCCAGCAGCCAAGGCCGACAGGGCCGTGGGCAGTTCTTC
. TRBJ2-2 TRBD1 TRBV18 CASSSFSGTANTGELFF TGTGCCAGCTCATCTTTTTCCGGGACAGCAAACACCGGGGAGCTGTTTTTT
. TRBJ1-1 TRBD1 TRBV6-5 CASSSDRGQSFF TGTGCCAGCAGTTCGGACAGGGGGCAATCTTTCTTT
. TRBJ2-2 TRBD1 TRBV5-1 CASSSTGGEGGTGELFF TGCGCCAGCAGCTCTACAGGGGGCGAAGGAGGCACCGGGGAGCTGTTTTTT
. TRBJ1-2 TRBD1 TRBV3-1/TRBV3-2 CASSQDRQRGTGEGYTF TGTGCCAGCAGCCAAGATAGGCAAAGGGGGACAGGGGAAGGCTACACCTTC
. TRBJ2-1 . TRBV29-1 CSVGRDSYNEQFF TGCAGCGTTGGAAGAGACAGCTACAATGAGCAGTTCTTC
. TRBJ2-4 TRBD2 TRBV7-2 CASSLAGLAGGRGQDKNIQYF TGTGCCAGCAGCTTAGCCGGACTAGCGGGAGGGCGAGGTCAAGACAAAAACATTCAGTACTTC
. TRBJ2-7 TRBD2 TRBV11-2 CASSLAPLSGRRYEQYF TGTGCCAGCAGCTTAGCCCCCCTTAGCGGGAGGCGCTACGAGCAGTACTTC